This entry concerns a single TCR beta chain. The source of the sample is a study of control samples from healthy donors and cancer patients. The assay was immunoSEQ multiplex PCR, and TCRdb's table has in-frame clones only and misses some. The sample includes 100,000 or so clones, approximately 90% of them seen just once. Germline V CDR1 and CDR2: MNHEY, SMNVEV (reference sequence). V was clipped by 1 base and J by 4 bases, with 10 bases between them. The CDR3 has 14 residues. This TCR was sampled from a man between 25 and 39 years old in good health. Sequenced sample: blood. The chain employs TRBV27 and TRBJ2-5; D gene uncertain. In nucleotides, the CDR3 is TGTGCCAGCAGTTTATTATCGTTTGGAGAGACCCAGTACTTC. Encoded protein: CASSLLSFGETQYF.